The present T cell receptor beta chain was sequenced within a study of blood T cells in healthy people across ages. The second PCR ran about 6 to 12 cycles with a sample-barcoded 5' primer and J-beta primers. One entry per CDR3 protein results from TCRdb running MiXCR on the 5' RACE reads. The sample shows about 630,000 distinct CDR3 sequences, over 20% of them seen only once. Whole-study results and caveats: Changes in expanded clonotypes were possibly confounded, as the CMV status of donors was unknown. Higher naive T cell percentage went strongly together with higher TCR beta diversity.

The draw of peripheral blood yielded about 10 milliliters from each donor. Extractions gave at least 5 micrograms of total RNA per sample. Concerning this clonotype: Antigen unknown.

Trimming took off 0 bases at V and 3 bases at J, with 12 bases between the two ends. Germline CDR1 reads MNHEY; CDR2 reads SVGAGI. This CDR3 spans 15 amino acids. The chain has TRBV6-5 and TRBJ2-7, with D perhaps matching TRBD1 (6 bases). The sample consisted of blood. This sequence was found in a man between 65 and 85 years old in good health. This chain's CDR3 is CASSYSVQGNYEQYF. The CDR3 bases are TGTGCCAGCAGTTACTCAGTACAGGGTAACTACGAGCAGTACTTC.